The present T cell receptor (beta chain) was sequenced within a study of blood T cell repertoires in COVID-19. Study in general: Material from acute and convalescent COVID-19 was sourced from the United States, Italy and Spain. The analysed material was cDNA or gDNA that came from T cells, B-cell-depleted T cells, or PBMCs.

Germline-derived CDR1 and CDR2 are SEHNR and FQNEAQ (reference sequence). V lost 5 bases, J lost 4 bases, and 15 bases lay in between. CDR3 size: 15 residues. Original processing methods: Amplified reference gene primers provided the basis for estimating nucleated cell counts. Repertoires were generated with immunoSEQ multiplex PCR, while TCRdb's copy carries only in-frame clones and drops some. V, J and clone size derive from that table, while D and trimming were established from the DNA sequence. The data contain about 300,000 clones, approximately 83% of them seen just once; the ten biggest clones take up around a tenth.

The specimen was peripheral blood. The origin of this receptor is a woman aged 50 to 60 who had recovered from COVID-19. The rearrangement links TRBV7-9 to TRBJ1-5; tentatively, D is TRBD1 (6 bases). CDR3 amino acids: CASSPEGTGNQPQHF. The CDR3 DNA sequence: TGTGCCAGCAGCCCAGAAGGAACAGGGAATCAGCCCCAGCATTTT.